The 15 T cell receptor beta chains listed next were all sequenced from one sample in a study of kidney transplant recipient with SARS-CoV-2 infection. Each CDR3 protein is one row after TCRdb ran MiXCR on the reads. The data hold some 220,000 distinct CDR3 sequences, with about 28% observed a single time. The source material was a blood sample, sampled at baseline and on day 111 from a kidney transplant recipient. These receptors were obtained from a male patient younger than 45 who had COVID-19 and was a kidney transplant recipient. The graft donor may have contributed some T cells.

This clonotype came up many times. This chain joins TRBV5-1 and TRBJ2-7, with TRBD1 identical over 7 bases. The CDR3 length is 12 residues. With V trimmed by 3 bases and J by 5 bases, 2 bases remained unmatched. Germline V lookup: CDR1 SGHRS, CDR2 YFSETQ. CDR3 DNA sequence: TGCGCCAGCAGCTCCAGGGGGAACGAGCAGTACTTC. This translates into CASSSRGNEQYF.

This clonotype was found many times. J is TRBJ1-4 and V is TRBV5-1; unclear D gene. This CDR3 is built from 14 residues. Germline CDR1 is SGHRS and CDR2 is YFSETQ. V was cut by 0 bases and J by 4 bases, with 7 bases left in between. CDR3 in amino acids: CASSLGSNNEKLFF. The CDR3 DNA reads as TGCGCCAGCAGCTTGGGCAGTAATAATGAAAAACTGTTTTTT.

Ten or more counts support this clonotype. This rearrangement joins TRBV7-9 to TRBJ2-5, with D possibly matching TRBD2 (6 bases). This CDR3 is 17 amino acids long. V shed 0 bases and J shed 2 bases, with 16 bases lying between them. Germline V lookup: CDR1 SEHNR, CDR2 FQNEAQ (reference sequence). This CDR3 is CASSLARVSGRQETQYF. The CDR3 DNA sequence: TGTGCCAGCAGCTTAGCGCGAGTTAGCGGCCGTCAAGAGACCCAGTACTTC.

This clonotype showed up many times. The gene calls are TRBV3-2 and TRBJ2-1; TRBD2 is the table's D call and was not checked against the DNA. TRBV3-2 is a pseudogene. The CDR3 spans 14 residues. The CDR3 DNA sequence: TGTGCCAGCAGCCAAGGACTAGGCCTTTTTGAGCAGTTCTTC. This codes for CASSQGLGLFEQFF.

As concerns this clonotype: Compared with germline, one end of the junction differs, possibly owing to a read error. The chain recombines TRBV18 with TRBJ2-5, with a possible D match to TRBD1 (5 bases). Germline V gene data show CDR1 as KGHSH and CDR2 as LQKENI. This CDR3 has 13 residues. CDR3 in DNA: TGTGCCGGCTCAAAGACAGTACAAGAGACCCAGTACTTC. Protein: CAGSKTVQETQYF.

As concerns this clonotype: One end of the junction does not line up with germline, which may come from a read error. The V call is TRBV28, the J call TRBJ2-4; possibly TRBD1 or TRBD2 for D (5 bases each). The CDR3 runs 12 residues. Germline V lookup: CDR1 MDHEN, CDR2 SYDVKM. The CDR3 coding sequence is TGTGCCAGCAGTGGAACCGGGACCCCTAGTCACTTC. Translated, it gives CASSGTGTPSHF.

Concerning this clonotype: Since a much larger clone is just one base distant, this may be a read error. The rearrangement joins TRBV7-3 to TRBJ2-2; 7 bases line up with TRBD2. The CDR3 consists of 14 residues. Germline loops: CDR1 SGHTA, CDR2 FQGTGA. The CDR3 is CTSSSRGDGGELFF. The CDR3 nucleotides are TGTACCAGCAGCTCACGGGGGGATGGCGGGGAGCTGTTTTTT.

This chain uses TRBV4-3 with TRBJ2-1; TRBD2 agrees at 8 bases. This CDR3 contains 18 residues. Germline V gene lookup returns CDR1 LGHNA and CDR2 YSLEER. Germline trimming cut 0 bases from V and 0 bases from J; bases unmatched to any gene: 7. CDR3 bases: TGCGCCAGCAGCCAAGATGCGGCTAGCGGGTTCTCCTACAATGAGCAGTTCTTC. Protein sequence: CASSQDAASGFSYNEQFF.

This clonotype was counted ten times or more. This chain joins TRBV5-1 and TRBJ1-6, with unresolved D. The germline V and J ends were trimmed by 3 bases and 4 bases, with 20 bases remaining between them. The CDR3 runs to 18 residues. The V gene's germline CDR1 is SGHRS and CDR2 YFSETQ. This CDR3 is CASSSLPSGREYNSPLHF. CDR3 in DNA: TGCGCCAGCAGCTCCCTACCGTCGGGTAGAGAGTATAATTCACCCCTCCACTTT.

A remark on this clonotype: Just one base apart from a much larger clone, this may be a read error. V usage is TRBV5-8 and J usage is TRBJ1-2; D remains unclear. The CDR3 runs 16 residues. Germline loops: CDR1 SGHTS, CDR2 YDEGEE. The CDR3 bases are TGTGCCAGCCGCTTATTTCATCCACGAAAGACCTTTGGCTACACCTTC. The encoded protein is CASRLFHPRKTFGYTF.

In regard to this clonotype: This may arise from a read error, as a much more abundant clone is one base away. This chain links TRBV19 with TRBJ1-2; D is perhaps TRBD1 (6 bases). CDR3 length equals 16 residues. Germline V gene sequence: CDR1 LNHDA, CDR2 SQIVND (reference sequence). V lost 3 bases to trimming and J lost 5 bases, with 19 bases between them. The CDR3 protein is CASSMAGATGFYGYTF. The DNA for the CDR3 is TGTGCCAGTAGTATGGCAGGGGCCACGGGGTTTTATGGCTACACCTTC.

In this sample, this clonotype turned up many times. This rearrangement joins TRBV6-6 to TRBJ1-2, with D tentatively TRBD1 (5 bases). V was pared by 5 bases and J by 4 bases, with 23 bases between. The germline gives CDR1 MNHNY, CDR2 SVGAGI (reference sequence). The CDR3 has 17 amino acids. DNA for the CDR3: TGTGCCAGCAGTGCTGCAACAGGTGGGAGAAAGACCTATGGCTACACCTTC. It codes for CASSAATGGRKTYGYTF.

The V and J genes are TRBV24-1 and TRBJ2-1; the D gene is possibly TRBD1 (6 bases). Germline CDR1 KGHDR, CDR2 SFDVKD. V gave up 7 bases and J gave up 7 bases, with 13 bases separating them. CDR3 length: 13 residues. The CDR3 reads CATSPRGLNEQFF. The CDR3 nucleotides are TGTGCCACCAGCCCCAGGGGCCTAAATGAGCAGTTCTTC.

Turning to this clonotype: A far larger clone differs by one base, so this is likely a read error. The CDR3: CAGSQSPRTEAFF. CDR3 nucleotide sequence: TGTGCCGGCAGCCAAAGTCCCAGGACCGAAGCTTTCTTT. This chain uses TRBV14 with TRBJ2-3; D gene ambiguous. The end of the DNA fits TRBJ1-1 better, so the J call may be wrong. The CDR3 runs 13 residues. The V gene's germline CDR1 is SGHDN and CDR2 FVKESK.

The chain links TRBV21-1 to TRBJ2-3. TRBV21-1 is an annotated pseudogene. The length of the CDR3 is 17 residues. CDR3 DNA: TGTGCCAGCAGTCATGCCATAGCTACAGTCATGCAAGATACGCAGTATTTT. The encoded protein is CASSHAIATVMQDTQYF.